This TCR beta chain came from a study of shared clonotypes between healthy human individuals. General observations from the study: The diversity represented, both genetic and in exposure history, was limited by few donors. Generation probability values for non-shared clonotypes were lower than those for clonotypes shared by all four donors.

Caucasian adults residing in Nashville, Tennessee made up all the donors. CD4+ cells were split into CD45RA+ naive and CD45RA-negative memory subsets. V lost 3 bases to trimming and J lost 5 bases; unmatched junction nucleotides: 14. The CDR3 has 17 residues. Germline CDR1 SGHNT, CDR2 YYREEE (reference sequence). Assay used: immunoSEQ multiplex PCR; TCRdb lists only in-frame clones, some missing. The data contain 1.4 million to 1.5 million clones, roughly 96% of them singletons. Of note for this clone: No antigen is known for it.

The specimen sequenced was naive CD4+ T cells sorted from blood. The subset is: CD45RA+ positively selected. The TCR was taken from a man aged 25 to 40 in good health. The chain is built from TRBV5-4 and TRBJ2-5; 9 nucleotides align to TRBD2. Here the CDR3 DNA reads TGTGCCAGCAGCTCCGCGGGGGCTAGCGGGACTGGCGAGACCCAGTACTTC. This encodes CASSSAGASGTGETQYF.